This is a list of T cell receptor beta chains from one sample in a study of cytomegalovirus exposure and HLA in healthy donors. The table came from immunoSEQ multiplex PCR; TCRdb's copy has only in-frame clones and leaves some out. The data hold a few hundred thousand clones, with around 88% observed a single time. Sequencing used PBMCs. The source of these receptors is a woman aged 18-30 years in good health and CMV-seronegative. Both conserved end residues are part of each CDR3.

TRBV5-1	TRBJ2-7	CASSLTSGSAYEQYF
TRBV23-1	TRBJ2-7	CASSRQTSGLNYEQYF
TRBV6-1	TRBJ1-1	CASSVGGQWDTEAFF
TRBV11-2	TRBJ1-1	CASSLLGVGGTEAFF
TRBV13	TRBJ1-2	CASSPRSATNYGYTF
TRBV18	TRBJ2-3	CASSPRTGPFADTQYF
TRBV6-1	TRBJ2-7	CASSDLDRDGSYEQYF
TRBV4-3	TRBJ2-1	CASSQEAGGLVDEQFF
TRBV9	TRBJ2-5	CASSIQTSGGQETQYF
TRBV7-8	TRBJ1-2	CASSLGTHSEGYTF
TRBV18	TRBJ1-6	CASSPPSRDRAKSPLHF
TRBV6-1	TRBJ1-1	CASSAFGQVNTEAFF
TRBV10-3	TRBJ2-3	CAIKEGGGTDTQYF
TRBV5-5	TRBJ1-1	CASTGTGQPEAFF
TRBV11-2	TRBJ1-3	CASSPWGGAVNTIYF
TRBV5-1	TRBJ1-1	CASSPDRGGDTEAFF
TRBV18	TRBJ2-7	CASSAVGGQDEQYF
TRBV7-2	TRBJ2-5	CASSSMGGKETQYF
TRBV19	TRBJ2-7	CASRRQDTYEQYF
TRBV4-1	TRBJ2-2	CASSHPLAGTGELFF
TRBV5-4	TRBJ2-1	CASSLAGSASYNEQFF
TRBV16	TRBJ1-2	CASSPPAGSNYGYTF
TRBV28	TRBJ1-6	CASSFRDRYNSPLHF
TRBV4-2	TRBJ1-6	CASRLTGRDYNSPLHF
TRBV29-1	TRBJ2-4	CSVAGVKNIQYF
TRBV19	TRBJ2-3	CASSMDSTDTQYF
TRBV4-2	TRBJ1-2	CASSQDTTGYGYTF
TRBV27	TRBJ1-2	CASRDIQHGYTF
TRBV5-1	TRBJ2-5	CASSLVGTGGETQYF
TRBV5-1	TRBJ2-3	CASSPQPAGDYTDTQYF
TRBV9	TRBJ2-7	CASSQGTGSPYEQYF
TRBV5-1	TRBJ2-5	CASSSTPYPETQYF
TRBV9	TRBJ2-7	CASSASGGPGYEQYF
TRBV19	TRBJ1-2	CASSIQEALFYGYTF
TRBV5-1	TRBJ1-1	CASSLVAITEAFF
TRBV13	TRBJ1-2	CASSLGLGQCGYTF
TRBV5-4	TRBJ1-2	CASSYTGDRGYTF
TRBV2	TRBJ2-5	CGDSAEGETQYF
TRBV7-2	TRBJ2-4	CASSLGQAGAPKNIQYF
TRBV5-8	TRBJ2-6	CASSFLWTGVSGANVLTF
TRBV7-3	TRBJ2-3	CASSFRGTDTQYF
TRBV11-2	TRBJ2-7	CARKSSCSYEQYF
TRBV10-3	TRBJ1-4	CAISEPGPSEKLFF
TRBV28	TRBJ2-1	CASRGTGSIGRRGNEQFF
TRBV2	TRBJ2-2	CASSEWGANTGELFF
TRBV11-2	TRBJ1-2	CASSLSRYRYTF
TRBV19	TRBJ1-4	CASSIVLGGNEKLFF
TRBV4-2	TRBJ2-7	CASSQGLAGGQYEQYF
TRBV6-5	-	CASWDFPSYEQYF
TRBV7-8	-	CASSLAPGLVYEQYF
TRBV4-1	TRBJ2-1	CASSQPRDRNNEQFF